These 5 T cell receptor beta chains share one sample of origin, sequenced in a study of cytomegalovirus exposure and HLA in healthy donors. The table came from immunoSEQ multiplex PCR; TCRdb's copy has only in-frame clones and leaves some out. Of around 250,000 clones in the sample, roughly 91% were seen once. The material sequenced was PBMCs. Every receptor here comes from a young woman in good health and CMV-seronegative.

The chain recombines TRBV28 with TRBJ2-7; the match to TRBD1 covers 9 bases. CDR3 length equals 14 residues. With 4 bases clipped from V and 4 bases from J, the junction kept 5 bases outside the gene matches. The germline V gene encodes CDR1 MDHEN and CDR2 SYDVKM. This chain's CDR3 is CASSSGTGSYEQYF. The CDR3 bases are TGTGCCAGCAGTTCGGGGACAGGGTCGTACGAGCAGTACTTC. Based on the CDR3 plus reference TRBV28 and TRBJ2-7, the full variable domain is DVKVTQSSRYLVKRTGEKVFLECVQDMDHENMFWYRQDPGLGLRLIYFSYDVKMKEKGDIPEGYSVSREKKERFSLILESASTNQTSMYLCASSSGTGSYEQYFGPGTRLTVT.

The CDR3 is CASSSYGRTYTEAFF. CDR3 in DNA: TGTGCCAGCAGCTCCTATGGCAGGACATACACTGAAGCTTTCTTT. V gene TRBV11-1 combines with J gene TRBJ1-1; tentatively, D is TRBD1 (5 bases). Germline CDR1 and CDR2: SGHAT and FQDESV (reference sequence). The CDR3 covers 15 residues. V shed 4 bases and J shed 3 bases, with 15 bases lying between them.

V usage is TRBV28 and J usage is TRBJ2-7; D is unresolved. The V end lost 3 bases, the J end lost 0 bases, and 9 bases lay between the germline ends. Germline V gives CDR1 MDHEN, CDR2 SYDVKM. This CDR3 comprises 14 residues. The CDR3 DNA sequence: TGTGCCAGCAGTTTGTTTCATTTCTCCTACGAGCAGTACTTC. This codes for CASSLFHFSYEQYF.

The chain joins TRBV5-4 to TRBJ1-1; D not resolved. The CDR3 extends over 15 amino acids. CDR1 is SGHNT, CDR2 YYREEE, per germline (reference sequence). Trimming shortened V by 1 base and J by 2 bases, and 12 bases separated the two germline ends. The CDR3 here is CASSLMISPNTEAFF. The CDR3 nucleotides are TGTGCCAGCAGCTTGATGATCAGCCCCAACACTGAAGCTTTCTTT.

This chain connects TRBV13 to TRBJ1-4; D is perhaps TRBD1 (5 bases). Trimming removed 5 bases at V and 0 bases at J, with 10 bases between. The CDR3 consists of 15 residues. The V gene's germline CDR1 is PRHDT and CDR2 FYEKMQ (reference sequence). CDR3 sequence reads: CASSRRVATNEKLFF. CDR3 bases: TGTGCCAGCAGCCGCAGGGTAGCAACTAATGAAAAACTGTTTTTT.